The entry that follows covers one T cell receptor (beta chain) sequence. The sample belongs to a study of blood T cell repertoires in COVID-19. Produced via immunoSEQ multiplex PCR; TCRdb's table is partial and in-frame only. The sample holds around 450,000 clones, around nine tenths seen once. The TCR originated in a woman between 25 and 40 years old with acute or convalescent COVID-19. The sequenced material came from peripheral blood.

The CDR3 sequence is CASSEGLIASYEQYF. CDR3 sequence (DNA): TGTGCCAGCAGTGAAGGTCTGATAGCCTCCTACGAGCAGTACTTC. This chain joins TRBV2 and TRBJ2-7, with D hard to call. Germline V gene sequence: CDR1 SNHLY, CDR2 FYNNEI. The CDR3 covers 15 residues. The V gene lost 1 base and the J gene lost 0 bases, with 10 bases spanning the gap.